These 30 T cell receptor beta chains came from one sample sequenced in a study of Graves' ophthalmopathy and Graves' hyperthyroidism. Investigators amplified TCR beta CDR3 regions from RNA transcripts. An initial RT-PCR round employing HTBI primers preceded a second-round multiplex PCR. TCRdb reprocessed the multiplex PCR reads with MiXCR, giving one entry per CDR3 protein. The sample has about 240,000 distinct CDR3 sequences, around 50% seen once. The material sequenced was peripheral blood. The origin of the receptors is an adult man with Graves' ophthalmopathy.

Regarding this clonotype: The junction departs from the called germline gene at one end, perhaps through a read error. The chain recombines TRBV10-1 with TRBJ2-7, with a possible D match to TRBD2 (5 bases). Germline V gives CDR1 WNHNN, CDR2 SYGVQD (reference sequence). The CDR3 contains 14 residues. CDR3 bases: TGTGCCAGCAGTTACTCTGGGAGACGGCTCGAGCAGTACTTC. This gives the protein CASSYSGRRLEQYF.

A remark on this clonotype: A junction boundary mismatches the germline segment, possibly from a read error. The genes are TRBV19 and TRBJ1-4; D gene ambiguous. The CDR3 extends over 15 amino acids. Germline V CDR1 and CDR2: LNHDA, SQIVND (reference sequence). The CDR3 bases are TGTGCCAGTAGTATAGTCGACTCTAGAAATGAAGAACTGTTTTTT. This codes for CASSIVDSRNEELFF.

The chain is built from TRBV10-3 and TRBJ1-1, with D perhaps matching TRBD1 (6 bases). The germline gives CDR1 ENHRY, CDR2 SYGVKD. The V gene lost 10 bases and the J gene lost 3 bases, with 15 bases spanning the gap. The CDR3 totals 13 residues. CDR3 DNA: TGTGCCACCCAGGACAAGGGGGACACTGAAGCTTTCTTT. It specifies CATQDKGDTEAFF.

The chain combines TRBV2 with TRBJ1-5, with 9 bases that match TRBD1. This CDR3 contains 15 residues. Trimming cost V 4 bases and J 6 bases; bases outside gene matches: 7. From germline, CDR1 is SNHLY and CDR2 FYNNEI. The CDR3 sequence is CASSVDRGLGQPQHF. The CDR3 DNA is TGTGCCAGCAGTGTCGACAGGGGGTTAGGTCAGCCCCAGCATTTT.

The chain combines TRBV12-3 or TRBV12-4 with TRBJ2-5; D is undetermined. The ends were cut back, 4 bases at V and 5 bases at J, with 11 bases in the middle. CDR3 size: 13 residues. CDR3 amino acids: CASSSTRKETQYF. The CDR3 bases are TGTGCCAGCAGTTCGACCCGGAAGGAGACCCAGTACTTC.

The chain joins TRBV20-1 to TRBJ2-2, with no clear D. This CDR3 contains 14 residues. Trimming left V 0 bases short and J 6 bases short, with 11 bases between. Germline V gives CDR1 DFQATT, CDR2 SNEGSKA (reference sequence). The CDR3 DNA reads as TGCAGTGCTAGAGATCAGTCTAATGCCGGGGAGCTGTTTTTT. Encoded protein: CSARDQSNAGELFF.

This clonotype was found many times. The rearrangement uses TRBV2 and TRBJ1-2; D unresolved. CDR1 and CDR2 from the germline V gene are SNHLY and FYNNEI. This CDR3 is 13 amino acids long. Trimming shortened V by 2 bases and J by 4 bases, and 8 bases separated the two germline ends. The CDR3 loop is CASSESSSYGYTF. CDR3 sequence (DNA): TGTGCCAGCAGTGAATCCAGTTCCTATGGCTACACCTTC.

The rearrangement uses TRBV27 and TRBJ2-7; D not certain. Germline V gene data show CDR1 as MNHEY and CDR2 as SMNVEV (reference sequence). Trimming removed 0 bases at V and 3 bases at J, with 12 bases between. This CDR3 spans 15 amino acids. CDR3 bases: TGTGCCAGCAGTTTATCGTCCGCCAAATACTACGAGCAGTACTTC. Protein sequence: CASSLSSAKYYEQYF.

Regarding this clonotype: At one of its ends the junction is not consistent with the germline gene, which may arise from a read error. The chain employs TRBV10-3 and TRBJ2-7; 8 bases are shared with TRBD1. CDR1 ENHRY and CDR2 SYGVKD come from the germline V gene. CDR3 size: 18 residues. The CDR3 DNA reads TGTGCCAGCAGTTTAAGAGGGACAGGATCCCTCTTCTCCTACGAGCAGTACTTC. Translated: CASSLRGTGSLFSYEQYF.

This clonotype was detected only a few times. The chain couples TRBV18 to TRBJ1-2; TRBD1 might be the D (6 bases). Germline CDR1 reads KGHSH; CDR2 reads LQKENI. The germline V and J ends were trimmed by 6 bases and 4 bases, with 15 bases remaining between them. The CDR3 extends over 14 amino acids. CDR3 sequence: CASSSGTTVYGYTF. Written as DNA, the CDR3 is TGTGCCAGCTCCTCCGGGACAACCGTCTATGGCTACACCTTC.

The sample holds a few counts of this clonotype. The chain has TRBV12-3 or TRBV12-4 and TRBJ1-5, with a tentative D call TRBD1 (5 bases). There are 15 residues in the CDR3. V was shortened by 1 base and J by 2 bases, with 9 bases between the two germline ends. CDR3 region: CASSLGQGGNQPQHF. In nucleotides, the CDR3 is TGTGCCAGCAGTTTAGGTCAGGGCGGCAATCAGCCCCAGCATTTT.

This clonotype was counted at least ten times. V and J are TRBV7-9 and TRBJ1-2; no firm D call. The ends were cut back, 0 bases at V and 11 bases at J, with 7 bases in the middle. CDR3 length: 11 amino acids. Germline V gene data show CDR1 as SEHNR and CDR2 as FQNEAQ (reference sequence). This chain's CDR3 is CASSLARAYTF. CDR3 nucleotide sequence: TGTGCCAGCAGCTTAGCTCGGGCGTACACCTTC.

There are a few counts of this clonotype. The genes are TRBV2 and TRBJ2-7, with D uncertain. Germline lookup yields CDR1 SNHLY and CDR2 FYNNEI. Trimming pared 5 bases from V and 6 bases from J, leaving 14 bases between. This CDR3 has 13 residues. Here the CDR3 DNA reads TGTGCCAGCAGTTCCCCTGGAGACGGCGAGCAGTACTTC. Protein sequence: CASSSPGDGEQYF.

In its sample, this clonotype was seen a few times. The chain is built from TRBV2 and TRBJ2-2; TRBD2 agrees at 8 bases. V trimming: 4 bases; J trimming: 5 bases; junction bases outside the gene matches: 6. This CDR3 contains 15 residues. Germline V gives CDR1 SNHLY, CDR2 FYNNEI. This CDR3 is CASSGGTRRTGELFF. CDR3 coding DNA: TGTGCCAGCAGTGGGGGGACTAGACGGACCGGGGAGCTGTTTTTT.

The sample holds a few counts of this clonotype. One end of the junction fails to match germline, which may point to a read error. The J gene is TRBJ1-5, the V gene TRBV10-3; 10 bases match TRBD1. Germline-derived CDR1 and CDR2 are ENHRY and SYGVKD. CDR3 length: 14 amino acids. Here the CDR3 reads CASSWTGGGQPQHF. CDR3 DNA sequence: TGTGCCAGCAGTTGGACAGGGGGTGGACAGCCCCAGCATTTT.

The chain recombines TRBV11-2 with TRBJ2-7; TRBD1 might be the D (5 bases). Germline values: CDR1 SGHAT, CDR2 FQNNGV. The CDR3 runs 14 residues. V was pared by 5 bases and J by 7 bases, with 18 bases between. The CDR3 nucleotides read TGTGCCAGCAGCCAAAGGGTGGCAGGGCGGGAGCAGTACTTC. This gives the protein CASSQRVAGREQYF.

The CDR3 protein is CASSFPTGSSYEQYF. The CDR3 DNA reads as TGTGCCAGCAGCTTTCCCACAGGGTCCTCCTACGAGCAGTACTTC. This chain joins TRBV5-5 and TRBJ2-7, with D perhaps TRBD1 (6 bases). Germline CDR1 reads SGHKS; CDR2 reads YYEKEE (reference sequence). V lost 2 bases and J 0 bases, leaving 12 bases between the germline ends. The CDR3 length is 15 residues.

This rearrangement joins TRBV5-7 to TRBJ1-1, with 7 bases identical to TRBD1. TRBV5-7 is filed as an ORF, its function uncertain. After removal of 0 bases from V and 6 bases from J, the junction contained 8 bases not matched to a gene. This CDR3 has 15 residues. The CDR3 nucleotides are TGTGCCAGCAGCTTGGCGTCAGGGGGTGTGGCTGAAGCTTTCTTT. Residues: CASSLASGGVAEAFF.

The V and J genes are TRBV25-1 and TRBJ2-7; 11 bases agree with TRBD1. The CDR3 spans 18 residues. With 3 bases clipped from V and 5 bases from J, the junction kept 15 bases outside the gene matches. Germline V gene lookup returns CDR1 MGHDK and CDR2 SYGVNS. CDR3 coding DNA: TGTGCCAGCAGTGAGTGGACAGGGGGCCCTTTAAGGACTCACGAGCAGTACTTC. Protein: CASSEWTGGPLRTHEQYF.

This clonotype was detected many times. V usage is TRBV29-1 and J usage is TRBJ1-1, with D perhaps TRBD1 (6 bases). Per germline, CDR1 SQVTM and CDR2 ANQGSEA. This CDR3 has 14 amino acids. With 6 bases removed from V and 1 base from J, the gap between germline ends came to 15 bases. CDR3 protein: CSVRSLDRNTEAFF. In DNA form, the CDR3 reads TGCAGCGTCCGAAGCCTGGACAGGAACACTGAAGCTTTCTTT.

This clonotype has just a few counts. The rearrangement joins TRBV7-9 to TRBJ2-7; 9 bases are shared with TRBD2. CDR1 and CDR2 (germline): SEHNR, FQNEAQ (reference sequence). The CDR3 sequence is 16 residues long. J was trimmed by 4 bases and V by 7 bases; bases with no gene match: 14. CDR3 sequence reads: CASTPLVTSGWYEQYF. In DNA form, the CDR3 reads TGTGCCAGCACTCCCCTCGTAACTAGCGGGTGGTACGAGCAGTACTTC.

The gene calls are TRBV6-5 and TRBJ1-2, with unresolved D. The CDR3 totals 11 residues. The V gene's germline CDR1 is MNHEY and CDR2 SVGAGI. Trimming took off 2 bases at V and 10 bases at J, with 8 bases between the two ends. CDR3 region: CASSYGWVYTF. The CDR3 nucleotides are TGTGCCAGCAGTTACGGGTGGGTCTACACCTTC.

The CDR3 nucleotides are TGTGCCAGTAGTATATTTAGGTATAGCAATCAGCCCCAGCATTTT. Protein product: CASSIFRYSNQPQHF. V and J are TRBV19 and TRBJ1-5; D gene unclear. The length of the CDR3 is 15 residues. The germline V and J ends were trimmed by 2 bases and 0 bases, with 8 bases remaining between them. CDR1 LNHDA and CDR2 SQIVND come from the germline V gene (reference sequence). Complete variable domain (other parts from reference TRBV19 and TRBJ1-5): DGGITQSPKYLFRKEGQNVTLSCEQNLNHDAMYWYRQDPGQGLRLIYYSQIVNDFQKGDIAEGYSVSREKKESFPLTVTSAQKNPTAFYLCASSIFRYSNQPQHFGDGTRLSIL.

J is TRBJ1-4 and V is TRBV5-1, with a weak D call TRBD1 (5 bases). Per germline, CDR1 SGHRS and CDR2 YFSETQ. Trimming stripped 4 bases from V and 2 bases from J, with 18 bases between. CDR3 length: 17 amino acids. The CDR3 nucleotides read TGCGCCAGCAGCATATCGGGACGTTTCGCGACTAATGAAAAACTGTTTTTT. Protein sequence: CASSISGRFATNEKLFF.

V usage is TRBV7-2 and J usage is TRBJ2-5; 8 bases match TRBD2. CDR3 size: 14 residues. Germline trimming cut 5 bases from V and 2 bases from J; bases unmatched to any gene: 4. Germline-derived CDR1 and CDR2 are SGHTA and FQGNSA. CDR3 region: CASSDGGVQETQYF. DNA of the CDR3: TGTGCCAGCAGCGACGGGGGGGTTCAAGAGACCCAGTACTTC.

Here the CDR3 DNA reads TGCGCCAGCAGTCCGACAGGGGGCTTTGGAAACACCATATATTTT. It encodes CASSPTGGFGNTIYF. The chain employs TRBV5-1 and TRBJ1-3, with 10 bases identical to TRBD1. This CDR3 spans 15 amino acids. The trim removed 5 bases at V and 3 bases at J, leaving 5 bases unmatched. CDR1 and CDR2 (germline): SGHRS, YFSETQ.

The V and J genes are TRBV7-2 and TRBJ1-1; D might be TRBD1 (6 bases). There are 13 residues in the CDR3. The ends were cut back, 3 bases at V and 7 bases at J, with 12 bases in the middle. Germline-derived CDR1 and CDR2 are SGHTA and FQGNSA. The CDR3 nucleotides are TGTGCCAGCAGCTTGTTGGGACAACGTGAAGCTTTCTTT. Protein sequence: CASSLLGQREAFF.

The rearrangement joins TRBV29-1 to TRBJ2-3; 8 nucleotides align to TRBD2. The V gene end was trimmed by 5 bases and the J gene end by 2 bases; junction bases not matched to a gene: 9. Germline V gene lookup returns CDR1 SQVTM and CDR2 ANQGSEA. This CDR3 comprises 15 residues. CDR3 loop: CSVSRTSGITDTQYF. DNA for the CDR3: TGCAGCGTTAGTAGAACTAGCGGAATCACAGATACGCAGTATTTT.

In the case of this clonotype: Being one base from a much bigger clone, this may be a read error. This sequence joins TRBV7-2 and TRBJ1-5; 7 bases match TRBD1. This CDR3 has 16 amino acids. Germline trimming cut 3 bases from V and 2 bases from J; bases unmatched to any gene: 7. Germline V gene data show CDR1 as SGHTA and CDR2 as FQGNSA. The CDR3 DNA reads TGTGCCAGCAGCTTTGAGTCAGGGGGAGGCAATCAGCCCCAGCATTTT. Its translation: CASSFESGGGNQPQHF.

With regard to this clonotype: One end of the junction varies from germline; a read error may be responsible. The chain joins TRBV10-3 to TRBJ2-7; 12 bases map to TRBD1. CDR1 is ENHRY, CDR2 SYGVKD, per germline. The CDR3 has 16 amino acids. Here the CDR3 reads CASSSPGQGASYEQYF. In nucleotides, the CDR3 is TGTGCCAGCAGTTCGCCGGGACAGGGGGCATCCTACGAGCAGTACTTC.